This T cell receptor beta chain was recovered during a study of cytomegalovirus exposure and HLA in healthy donors. Overall study context: An earlier analysis found fewer than 140 million unique TCR beta sequences from around 180 million T cells.

Between the trimmed V and J ends, which lost 1 base and 0 bases, there was a span of 17 bases. This CDR3 is 18 amino acids long. Germline values: CDR1 MGHRA, CDR2 YSYEKL. The PCR employed 60 Vbeta primers together with 13 Jbeta primers. Clones were read by immunoSEQ multiplex PCR, and TCRdb kept only the in-frame ones, dropping some. The data contain about 200,000 clones, roughly 80% of them singletons. This clonotype was sampled from a woman younger than 45 in good health and CMV-seronegative. Sample: PBMCs. The genes are TRBV4-1 and TRBJ2-3; TRBD2 is a possible D gene (6 bases). For the CDR3, the DNA is TGCGCCAGCAGCCAAGCTCCTCCGAGAAGCGGGAGCACAGATACGCAGTATTTT. Translated: CASSQAPPRSGSTDTQYF.